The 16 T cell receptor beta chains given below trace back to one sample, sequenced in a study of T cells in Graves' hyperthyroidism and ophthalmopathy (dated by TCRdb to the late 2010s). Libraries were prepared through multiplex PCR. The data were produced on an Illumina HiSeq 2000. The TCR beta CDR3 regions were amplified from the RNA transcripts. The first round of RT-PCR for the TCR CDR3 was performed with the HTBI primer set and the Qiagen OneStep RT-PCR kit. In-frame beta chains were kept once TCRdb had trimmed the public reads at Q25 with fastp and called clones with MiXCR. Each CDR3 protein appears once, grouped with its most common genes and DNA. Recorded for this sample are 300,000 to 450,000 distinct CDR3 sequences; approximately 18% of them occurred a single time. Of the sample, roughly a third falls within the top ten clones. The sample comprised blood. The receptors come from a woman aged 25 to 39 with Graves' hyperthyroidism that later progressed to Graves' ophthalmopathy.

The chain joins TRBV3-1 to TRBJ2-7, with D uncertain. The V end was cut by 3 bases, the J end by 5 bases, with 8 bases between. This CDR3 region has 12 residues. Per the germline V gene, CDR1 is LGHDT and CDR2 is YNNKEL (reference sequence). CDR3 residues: CASSQKHHEQYF. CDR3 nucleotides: TGTGCCAGCAGCCAGAAACATCACGAGCAGTACTTC.

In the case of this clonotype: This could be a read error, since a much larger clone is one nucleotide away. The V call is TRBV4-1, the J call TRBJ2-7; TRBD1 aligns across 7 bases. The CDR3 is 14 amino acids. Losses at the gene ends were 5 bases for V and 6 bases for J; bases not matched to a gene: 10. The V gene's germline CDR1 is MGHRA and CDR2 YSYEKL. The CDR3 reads CASSDGNRGCEQYF. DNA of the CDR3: TGCGCCAGCAGCGACGGGAACAGGGGCTGCGAGCAGTACTTC.

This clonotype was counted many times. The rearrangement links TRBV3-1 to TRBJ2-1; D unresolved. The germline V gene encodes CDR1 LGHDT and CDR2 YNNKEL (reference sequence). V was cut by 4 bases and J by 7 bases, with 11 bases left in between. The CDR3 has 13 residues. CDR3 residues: CASSLHPGNEQFF. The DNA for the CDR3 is TGTGCCAGCAGCCTTCATCCCGGGAATGAGCAGTTCTTC.

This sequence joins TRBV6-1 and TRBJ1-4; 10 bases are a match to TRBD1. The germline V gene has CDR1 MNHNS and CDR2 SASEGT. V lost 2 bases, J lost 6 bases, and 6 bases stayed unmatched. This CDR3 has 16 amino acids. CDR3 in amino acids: CASSETPGTGDEKLFF. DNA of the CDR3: TGTGCCAGCAGTGAAACCCCCGGGACAGGGGATGAAAAACTGTTTTTT.

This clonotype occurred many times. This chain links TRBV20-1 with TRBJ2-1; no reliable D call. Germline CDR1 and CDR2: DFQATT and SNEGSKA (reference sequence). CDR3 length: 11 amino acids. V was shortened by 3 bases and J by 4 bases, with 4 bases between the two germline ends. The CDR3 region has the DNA TGCAGTGCTAGTTGGTACAATGAGCAGTTCTTC. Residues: CSASWYNEQFF.

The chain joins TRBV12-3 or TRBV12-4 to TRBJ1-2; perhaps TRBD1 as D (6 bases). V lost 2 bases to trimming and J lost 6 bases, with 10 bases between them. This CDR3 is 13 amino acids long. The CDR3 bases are TGTGCCAGCAGTTTACGTTACAGGGATGGCTACACCTTC. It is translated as CASSLRYRDGYTF.

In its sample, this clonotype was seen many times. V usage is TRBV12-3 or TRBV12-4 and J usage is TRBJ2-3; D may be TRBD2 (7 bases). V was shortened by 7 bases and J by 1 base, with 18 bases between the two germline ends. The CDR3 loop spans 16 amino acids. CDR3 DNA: TGTGCCAGCACTCCCGTGGGGGGGCCTCGCACAGATACGCAGTATTTT. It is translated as CASTPVGGPRTDTQYF.

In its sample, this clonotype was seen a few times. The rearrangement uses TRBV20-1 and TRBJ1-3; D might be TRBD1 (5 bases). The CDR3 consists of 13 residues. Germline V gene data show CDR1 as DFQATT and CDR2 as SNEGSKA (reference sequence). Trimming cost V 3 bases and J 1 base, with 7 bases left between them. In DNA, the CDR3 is TGCAGTGCTAGCAGGGATTCTGGAAACACCATATATTTT. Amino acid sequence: CSASRDSGNTIYF.

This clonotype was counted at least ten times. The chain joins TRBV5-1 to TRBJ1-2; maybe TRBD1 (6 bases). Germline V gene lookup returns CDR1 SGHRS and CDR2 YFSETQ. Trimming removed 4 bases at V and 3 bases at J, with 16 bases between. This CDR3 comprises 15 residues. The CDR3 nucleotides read TGCGCCAGCAGCCCTAGACAGGAGATGGACTATGGCTACACCTTC. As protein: CASSPRQEMDYGYTF. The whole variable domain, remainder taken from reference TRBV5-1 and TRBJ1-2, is KAGVTQTPRYLIKTRGQQVTLSCSPISGHRSVSWYQQTPGQGLQFLFEYFSETQRNKGNFPGRFSGRQFSNSRSEMNVSTLELGDSALYLCASSPRQEMDYGYTFGSGTRLTVV.

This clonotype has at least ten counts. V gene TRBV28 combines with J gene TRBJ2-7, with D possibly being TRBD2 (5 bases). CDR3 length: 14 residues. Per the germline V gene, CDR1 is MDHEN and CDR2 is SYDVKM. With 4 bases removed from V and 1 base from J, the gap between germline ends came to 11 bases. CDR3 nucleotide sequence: TGTGCCAGCAGTTACGGACTGAGATCCTACGAGCAGTACTTC. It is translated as CASSYGLRSYEQYF.

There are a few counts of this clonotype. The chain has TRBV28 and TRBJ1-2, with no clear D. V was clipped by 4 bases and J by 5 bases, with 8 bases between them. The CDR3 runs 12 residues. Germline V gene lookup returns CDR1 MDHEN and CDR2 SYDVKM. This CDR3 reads CASSSDRYGYTF. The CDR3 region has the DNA TGTGCCAGCAGTTCGGATCGTTATGGCTACACCTTC.

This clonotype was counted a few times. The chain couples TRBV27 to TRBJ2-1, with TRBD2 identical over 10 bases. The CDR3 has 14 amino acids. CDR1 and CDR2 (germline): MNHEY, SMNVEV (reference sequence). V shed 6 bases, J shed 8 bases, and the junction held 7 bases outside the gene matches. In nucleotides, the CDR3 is TGTGCCAGCAGGGAGCGGGGGGGCAAGGATGAGCAGTTCTTC. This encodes CASRERGGKDEQFF.

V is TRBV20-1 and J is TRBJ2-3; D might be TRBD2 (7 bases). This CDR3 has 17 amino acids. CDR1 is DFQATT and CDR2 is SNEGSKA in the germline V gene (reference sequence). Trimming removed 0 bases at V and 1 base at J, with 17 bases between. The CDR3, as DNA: TGCAGTGCTAGAGATAATTCGGGCGGGGGCCGCACAGATACGCAGTATTTT. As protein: CSARDNSGGGRTDTQYF.

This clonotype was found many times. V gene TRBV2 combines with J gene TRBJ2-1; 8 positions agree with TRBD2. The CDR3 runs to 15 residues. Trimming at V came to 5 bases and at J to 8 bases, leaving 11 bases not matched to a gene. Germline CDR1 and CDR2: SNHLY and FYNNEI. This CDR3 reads CASSFGGAGGYEQFF. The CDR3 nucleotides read TGTGCCAGCAGTTTCGGGGGGGCTGGGGGGTATGAGCAGTTCTTC.

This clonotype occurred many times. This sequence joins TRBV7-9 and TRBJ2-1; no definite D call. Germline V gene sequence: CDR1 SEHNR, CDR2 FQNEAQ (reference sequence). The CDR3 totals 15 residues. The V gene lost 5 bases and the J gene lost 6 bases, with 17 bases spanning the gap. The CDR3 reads CASSPLLAVGNEQFF. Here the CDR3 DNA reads TGTGCCAGCAGCCCCCTCCTTGCTGTAGGCAATGAGCAGTTCTTC.

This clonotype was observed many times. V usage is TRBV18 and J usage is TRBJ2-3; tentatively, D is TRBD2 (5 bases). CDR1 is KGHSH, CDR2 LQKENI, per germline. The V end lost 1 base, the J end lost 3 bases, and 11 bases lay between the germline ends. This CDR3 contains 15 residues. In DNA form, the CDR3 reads TGTGCCAGCTCACCACTATGGACGGGAACAGATACGCAGTATTTT. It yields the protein CASSPLWTGTDTQYF.